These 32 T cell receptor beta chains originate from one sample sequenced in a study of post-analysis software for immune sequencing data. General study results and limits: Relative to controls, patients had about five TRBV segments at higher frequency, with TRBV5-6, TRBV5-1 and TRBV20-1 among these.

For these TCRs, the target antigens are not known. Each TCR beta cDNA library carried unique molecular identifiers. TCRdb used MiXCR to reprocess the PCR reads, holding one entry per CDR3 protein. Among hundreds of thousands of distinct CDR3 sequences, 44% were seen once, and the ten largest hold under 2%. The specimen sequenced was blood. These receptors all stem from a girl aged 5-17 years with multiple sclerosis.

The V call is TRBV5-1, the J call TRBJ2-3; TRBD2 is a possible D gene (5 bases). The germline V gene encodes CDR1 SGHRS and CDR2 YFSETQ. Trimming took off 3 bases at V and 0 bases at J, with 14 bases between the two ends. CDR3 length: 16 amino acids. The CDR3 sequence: CASSYAVVASTDTQYF. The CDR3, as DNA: TGCGCCAGCAGCTATGCGGTCGTAGCGAGCACAGATACGCAGTATTTT.

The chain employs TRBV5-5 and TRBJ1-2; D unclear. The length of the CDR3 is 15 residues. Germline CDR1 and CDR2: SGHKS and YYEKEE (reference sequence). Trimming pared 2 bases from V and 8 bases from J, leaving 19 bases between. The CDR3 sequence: CASSFGSRQVGGYTF. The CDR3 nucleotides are TGTGCCAGCAGCTTTGGGTCTCGCCAAGTGGGGGGCTACACCTTC.

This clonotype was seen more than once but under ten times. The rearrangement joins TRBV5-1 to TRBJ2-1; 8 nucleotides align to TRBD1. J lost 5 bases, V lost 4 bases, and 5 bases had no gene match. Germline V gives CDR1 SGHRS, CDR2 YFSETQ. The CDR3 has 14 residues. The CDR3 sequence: CASSPGTGDNEQFF. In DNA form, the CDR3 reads TGCGCCAGCAGCCCGGGGACAGGTGACAATGAGCAGTTCTTC.

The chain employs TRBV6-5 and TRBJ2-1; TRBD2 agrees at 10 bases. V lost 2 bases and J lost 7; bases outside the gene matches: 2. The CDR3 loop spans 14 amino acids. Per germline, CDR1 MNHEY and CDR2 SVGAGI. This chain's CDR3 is CASSYRGLANEQFF. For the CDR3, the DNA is TGTGCCAGCAGTTACAGGGGACTAGCGAATGAGCAGTTCTTC.

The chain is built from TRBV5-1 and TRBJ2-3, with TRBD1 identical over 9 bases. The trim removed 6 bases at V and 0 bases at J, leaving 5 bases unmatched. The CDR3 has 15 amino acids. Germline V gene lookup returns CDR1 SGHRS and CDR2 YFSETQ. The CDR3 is CASIGQGISTDTQYF. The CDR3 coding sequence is TGCGCCAGCATCGGACAGGGGATAAGCACAGATACGCAGTATTTT.

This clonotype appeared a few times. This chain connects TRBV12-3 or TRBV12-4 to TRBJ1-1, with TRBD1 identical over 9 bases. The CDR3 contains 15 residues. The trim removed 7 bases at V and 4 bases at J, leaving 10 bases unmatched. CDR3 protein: CASNRPGQGLTEAFF. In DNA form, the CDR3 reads TGTGCCAGCAACCGACCGGGACAGGGTCTCACTGAAGCTTTCTTT.

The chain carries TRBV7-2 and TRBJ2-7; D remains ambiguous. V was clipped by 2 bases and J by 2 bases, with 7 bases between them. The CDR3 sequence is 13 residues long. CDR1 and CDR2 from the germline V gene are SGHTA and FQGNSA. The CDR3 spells CASSLPVTYEQYF. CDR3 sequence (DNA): TGTGCCAGCAGCTTACCGGTCACCTACGAGCAGTACTTC.

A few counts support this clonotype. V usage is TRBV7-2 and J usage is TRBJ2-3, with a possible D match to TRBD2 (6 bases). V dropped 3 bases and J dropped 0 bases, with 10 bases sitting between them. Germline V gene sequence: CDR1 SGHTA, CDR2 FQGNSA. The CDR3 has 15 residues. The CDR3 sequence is CASSFGTLSTDTQYF. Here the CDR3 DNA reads TGTGCCAGCAGCTTCGGGACTCTGAGCACAGATACGCAGTATTTT.

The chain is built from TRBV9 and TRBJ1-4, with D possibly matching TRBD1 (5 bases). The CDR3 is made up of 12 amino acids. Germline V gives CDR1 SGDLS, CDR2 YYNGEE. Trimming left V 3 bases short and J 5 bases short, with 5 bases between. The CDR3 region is CASSGQNEKLFF. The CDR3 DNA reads TGTGCCAGCAGCGGACAGAATGAAAAACTGTTTTTT.

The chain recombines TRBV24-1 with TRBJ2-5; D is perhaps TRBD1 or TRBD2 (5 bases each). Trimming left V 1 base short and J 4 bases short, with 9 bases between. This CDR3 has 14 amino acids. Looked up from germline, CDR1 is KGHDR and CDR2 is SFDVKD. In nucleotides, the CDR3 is TGTGCCACCAGTGATTTCGGGGCTGGAGAGACCCAGTACTTC. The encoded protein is CATSDFGAGETQYF.

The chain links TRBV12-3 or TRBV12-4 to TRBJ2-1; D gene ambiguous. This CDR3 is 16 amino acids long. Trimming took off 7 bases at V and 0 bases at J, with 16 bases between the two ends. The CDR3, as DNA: TGTGCCAGCAACTCCCGGGCTAGTAGCTCCTACAATGAGCAGTTCTTC. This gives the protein CASNSRASSSYNEQFF.

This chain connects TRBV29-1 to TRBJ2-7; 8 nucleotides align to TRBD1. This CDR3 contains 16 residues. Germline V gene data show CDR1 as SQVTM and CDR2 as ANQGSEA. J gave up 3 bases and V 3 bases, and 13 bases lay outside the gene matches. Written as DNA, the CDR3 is TGCAGCGTTGAGTTACTTCGACAGGGGACGGACTACGAGCAGTACTTC. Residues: CSVELLRQGTDYEQYF.

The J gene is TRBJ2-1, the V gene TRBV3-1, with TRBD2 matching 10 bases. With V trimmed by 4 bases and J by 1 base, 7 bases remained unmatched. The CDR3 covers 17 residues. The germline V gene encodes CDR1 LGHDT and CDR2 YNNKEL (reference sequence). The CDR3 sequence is CASSLNLAGDSYNEQFF. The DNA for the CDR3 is TGTGCCAGCAGCCTCAACCTAGCGGGAGATTCCTACAATGAGCAGTTCTTC.

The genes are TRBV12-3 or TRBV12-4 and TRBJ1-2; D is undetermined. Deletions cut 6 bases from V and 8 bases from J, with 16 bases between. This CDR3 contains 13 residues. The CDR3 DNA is TGTGCCAGCAGCCCGCCGGCCAAACGGGGCTACACCTTC. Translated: CASSPPAKRGYTF.

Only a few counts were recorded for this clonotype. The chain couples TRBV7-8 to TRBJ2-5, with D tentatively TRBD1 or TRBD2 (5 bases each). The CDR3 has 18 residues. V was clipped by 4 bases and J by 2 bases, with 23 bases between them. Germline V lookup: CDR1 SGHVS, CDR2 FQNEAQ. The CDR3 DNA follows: TGTGCCAGCAGCTCCAAACGAACCCCGGGACGGATACAAGAGACCCAGTACTTC. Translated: CASSSKRTPGRIQETQYF.

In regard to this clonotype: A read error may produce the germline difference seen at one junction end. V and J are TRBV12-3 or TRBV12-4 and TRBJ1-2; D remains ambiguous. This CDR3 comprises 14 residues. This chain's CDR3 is CASSLGEGNYGYTF. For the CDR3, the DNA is TGTGCCAGCAGCTTAGGTGAGGGAAACTATGGCTACACCTTC.

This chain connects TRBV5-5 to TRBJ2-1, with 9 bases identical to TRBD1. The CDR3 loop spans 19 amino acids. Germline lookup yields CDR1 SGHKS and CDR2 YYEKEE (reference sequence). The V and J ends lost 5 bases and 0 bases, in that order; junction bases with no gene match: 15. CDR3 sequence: CASRITYGTGTSSYNEQFF. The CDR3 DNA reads TGTGCCAGCAGGATTACGTACGGGACAGGGACAAGCTCCTACAATGAGCAGTTCTTC. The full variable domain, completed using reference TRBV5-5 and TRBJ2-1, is DAGVTQSPTHLIKTRGQQVTLRCSPISGHKSVSWYQQVLGQGPQFIFQYYEKEERGRGNFPDRFSARQFPNYSSELNVNALLLGDSALYLCASRITYGTGTSSYNEQFFGPGTRLTVL.

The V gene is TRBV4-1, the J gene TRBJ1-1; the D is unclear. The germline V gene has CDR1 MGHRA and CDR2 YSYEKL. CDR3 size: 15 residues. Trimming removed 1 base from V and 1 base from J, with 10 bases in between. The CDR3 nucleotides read TGCGCCAGCAGCCAAGTTCGAACTGGGAACACTGAAGCTTTCTTT. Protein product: CASSQVRTGNTEAFF.

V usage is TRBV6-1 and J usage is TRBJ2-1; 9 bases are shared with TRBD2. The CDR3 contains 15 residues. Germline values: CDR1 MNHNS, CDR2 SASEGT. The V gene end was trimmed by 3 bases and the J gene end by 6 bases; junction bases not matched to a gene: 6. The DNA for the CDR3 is TGTGCCAGCAGTGAGGGCCTAGCGGGGAGCAATGAGCAGTTCTTC. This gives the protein CASSEGLAGSNEQFF.

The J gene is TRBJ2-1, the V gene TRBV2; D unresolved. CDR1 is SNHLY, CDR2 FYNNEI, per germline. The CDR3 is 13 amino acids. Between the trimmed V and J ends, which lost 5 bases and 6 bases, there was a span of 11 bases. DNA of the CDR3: TGTGCCAGCAGTTCTGACACCAGCAATGAGCAGTTCTTC. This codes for CASSSDTSNEQFF.

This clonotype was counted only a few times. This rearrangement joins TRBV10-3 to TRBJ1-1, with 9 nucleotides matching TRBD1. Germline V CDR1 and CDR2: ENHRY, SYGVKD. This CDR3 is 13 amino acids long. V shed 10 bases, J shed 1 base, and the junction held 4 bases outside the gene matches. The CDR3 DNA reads TGTGCCACACAGGGGGCGCAGAACACTGAAGCTTTCTTT. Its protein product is CATQGAQNTEAFF.

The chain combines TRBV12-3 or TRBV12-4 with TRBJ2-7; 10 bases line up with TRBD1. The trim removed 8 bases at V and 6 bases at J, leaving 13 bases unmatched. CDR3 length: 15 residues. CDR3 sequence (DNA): TGTGCCAGCGGCCATCCCGGGACAGGGGTTGGCGAGCAGTACTTC. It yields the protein CASGHPGTGVGEQYF.

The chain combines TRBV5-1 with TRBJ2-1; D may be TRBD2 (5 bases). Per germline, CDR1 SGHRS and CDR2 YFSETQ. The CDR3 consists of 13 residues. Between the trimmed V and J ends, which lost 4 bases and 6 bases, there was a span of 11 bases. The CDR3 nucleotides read TGCGCCAGCAGCCCCCGGGGAGTCAATGAGCAGTTCTTC. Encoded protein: CASSPRGVNEQFF.

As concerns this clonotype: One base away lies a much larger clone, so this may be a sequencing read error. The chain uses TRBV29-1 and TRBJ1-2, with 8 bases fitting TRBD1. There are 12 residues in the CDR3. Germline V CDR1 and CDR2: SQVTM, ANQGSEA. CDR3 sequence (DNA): TGCAGCGTTGAGCGGACAGGGACTGGCCACACCTTC. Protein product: CSVERTGTGHTF.

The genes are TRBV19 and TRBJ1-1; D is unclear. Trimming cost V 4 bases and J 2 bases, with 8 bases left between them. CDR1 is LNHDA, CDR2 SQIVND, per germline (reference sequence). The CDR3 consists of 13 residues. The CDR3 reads CASSTSRNTEAFF. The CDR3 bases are TGTGCCAGTAGTACCTCAAGAAACACTGAAGCTTTCTTT.

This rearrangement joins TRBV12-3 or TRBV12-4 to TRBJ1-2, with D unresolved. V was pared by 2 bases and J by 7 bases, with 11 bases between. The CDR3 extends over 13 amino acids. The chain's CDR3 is CASSLWEAGGYTF. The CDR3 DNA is TGTGCCAGCAGTTTATGGGAGGCAGGTGGCTACACCTTC.

CDR3 nucleotide sequence: TGTGCCAGCAGTTGGACAGGGGTACATCAGCCCCAGCATTTT. Protein product: CASSWTGVHQPQHF. The chain combines TRBV12-3 or TRBV12-4 with TRBJ1-5; 9 nucleotides line up with TRBD1. After removal of 4 bases from V and 5 bases from J, the junction contained 3 bases not matched to a gene. The CDR3 totals 14 residues.

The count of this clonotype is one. The CDR3 is CSAREGRVEETQYF. The CDR3 nucleotides are TGCAGTGCTAGGGAAGGACGAGTGGAAGAGACCCAGTACTTC. The chain is built from TRBV20-1 and TRBJ2-7; D is unclear. The better agreement between TRBJ2-5 and the DNA end casts doubt on the J call. The CDR3 contains 14 residues. The germline V gene encodes CDR1 DFQATT and CDR2 SNEGSKA (reference sequence).

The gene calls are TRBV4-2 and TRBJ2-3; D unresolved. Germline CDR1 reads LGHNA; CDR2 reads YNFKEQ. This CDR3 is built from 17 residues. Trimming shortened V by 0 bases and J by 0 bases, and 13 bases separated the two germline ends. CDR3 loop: CASSQEALRTSTDTQYF. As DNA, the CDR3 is TGTGCCAGCAGCCAAGAGGCACTCCGGACCAGCACAGATACGCAGTATTTT.

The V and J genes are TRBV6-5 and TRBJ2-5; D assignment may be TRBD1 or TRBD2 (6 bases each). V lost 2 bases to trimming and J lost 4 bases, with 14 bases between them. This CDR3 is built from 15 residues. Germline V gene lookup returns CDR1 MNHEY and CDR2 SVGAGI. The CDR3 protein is CASSYQQGRRETQYF. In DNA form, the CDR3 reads TGTGCCAGCAGTTACCAGCAGGGGAGGAGAGAGACCCAGTACTTC.

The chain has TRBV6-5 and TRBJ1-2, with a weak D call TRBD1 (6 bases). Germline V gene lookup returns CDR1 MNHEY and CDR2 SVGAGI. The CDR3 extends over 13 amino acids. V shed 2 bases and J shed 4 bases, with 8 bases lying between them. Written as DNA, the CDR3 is TGTGCCAGCAGTTACCAGGGGACCTATGGCTACACCTTC. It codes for CASSYQGTYGYTF.

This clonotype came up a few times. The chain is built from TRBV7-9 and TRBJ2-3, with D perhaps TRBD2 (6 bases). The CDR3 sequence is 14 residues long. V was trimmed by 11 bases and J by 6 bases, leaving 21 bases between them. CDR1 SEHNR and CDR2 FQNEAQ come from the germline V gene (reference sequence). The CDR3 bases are TGTGCCGGAGGGTTCACGGGCGGTGAGGATACGCAGTATTTT. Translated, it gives CAGGFTGGEDTQYF.